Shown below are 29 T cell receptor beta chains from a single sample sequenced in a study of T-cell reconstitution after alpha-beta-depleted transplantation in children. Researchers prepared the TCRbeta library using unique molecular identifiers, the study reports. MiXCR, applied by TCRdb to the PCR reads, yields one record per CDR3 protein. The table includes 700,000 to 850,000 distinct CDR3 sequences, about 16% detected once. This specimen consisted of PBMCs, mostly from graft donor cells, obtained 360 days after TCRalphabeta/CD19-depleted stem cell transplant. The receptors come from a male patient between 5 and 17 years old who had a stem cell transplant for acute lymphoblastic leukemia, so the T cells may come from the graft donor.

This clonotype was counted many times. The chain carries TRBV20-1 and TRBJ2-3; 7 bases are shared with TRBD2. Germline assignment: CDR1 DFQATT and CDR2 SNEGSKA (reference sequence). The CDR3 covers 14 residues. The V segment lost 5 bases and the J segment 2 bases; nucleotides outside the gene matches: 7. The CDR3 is CSAAPSGSTDTQYF. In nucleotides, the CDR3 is TGCAGTGCTGCCCCTAGCGGTTCCACAGATACGCAGTATTTT.

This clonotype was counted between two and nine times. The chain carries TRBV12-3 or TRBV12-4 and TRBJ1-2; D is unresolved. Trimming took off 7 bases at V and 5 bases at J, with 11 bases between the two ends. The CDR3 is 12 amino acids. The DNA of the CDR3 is TGTGCCAGCACCCGGGTCTCATATGGCTACACCTTC. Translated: CASTRVSYGYTF.

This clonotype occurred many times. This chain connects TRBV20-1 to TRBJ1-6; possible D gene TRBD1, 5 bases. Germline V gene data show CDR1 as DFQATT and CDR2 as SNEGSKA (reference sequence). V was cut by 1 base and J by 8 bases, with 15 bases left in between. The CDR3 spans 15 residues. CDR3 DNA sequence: TGCAGTGCTAGAGGACAGTCCCAGGTGGATTCACCCCTCCACTTT. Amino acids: CSARGQSQVDSPLHF.

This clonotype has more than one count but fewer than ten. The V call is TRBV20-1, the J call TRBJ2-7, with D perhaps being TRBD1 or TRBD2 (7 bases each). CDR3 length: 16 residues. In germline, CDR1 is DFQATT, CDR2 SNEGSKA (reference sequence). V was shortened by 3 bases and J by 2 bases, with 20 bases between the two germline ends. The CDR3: CSASLPRQGGAYEQYF. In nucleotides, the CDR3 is TGCAGTGCTAGCTTACCCCGACAGGGAGGGGCCTACGAGCAGTACTTC.

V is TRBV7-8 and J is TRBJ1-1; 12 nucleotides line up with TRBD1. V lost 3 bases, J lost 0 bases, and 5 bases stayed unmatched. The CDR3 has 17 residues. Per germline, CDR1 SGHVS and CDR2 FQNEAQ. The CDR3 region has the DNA TGTGCCAGCAGCTTCCGGGACAGGGGGCTGGTGAACACTGAAGCTTTCTTT. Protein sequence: CASSFRDRGLVNTEAFF.

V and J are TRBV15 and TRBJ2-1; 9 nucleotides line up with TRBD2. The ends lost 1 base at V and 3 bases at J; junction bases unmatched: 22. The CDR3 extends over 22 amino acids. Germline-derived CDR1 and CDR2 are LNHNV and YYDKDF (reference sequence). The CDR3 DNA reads TGTGCCACCAGCAGAGGTGGGGGAGCGGGTGCGGGAGGGCCTCAATACTACAATGAGCAGTTCTTC. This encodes CATSRGGGAGAGGPQYYNEQFF.

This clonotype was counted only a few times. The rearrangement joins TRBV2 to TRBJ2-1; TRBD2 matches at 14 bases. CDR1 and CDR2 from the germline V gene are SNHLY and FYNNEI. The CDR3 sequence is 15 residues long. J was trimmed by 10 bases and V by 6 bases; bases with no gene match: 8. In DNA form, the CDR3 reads TGTGCCAGCAGGACCGGGACTAGCGGGAGAGGAGAGCAGTTCTTC. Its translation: CASRTGTSGRGEQFF.

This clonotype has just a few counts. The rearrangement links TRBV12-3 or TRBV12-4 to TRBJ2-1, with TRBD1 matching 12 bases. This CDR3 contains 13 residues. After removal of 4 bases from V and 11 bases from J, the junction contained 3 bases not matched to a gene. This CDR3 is CASSWDRGHQQFF. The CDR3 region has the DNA TGTGCCAGCAGTTGGGACAGGGGGCATCAGCAGTTCTTC.

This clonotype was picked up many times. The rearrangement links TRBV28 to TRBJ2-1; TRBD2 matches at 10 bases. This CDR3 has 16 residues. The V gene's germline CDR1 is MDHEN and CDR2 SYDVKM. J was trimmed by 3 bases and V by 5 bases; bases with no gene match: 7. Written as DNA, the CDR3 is TGTGCCAGCAGTCCTCGGACTAGCGGTATCTACAATGAGCAGTTCTTC. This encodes CASSPRTSGIYNEQFF. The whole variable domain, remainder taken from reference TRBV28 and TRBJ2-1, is DVKVTQSSRYLVKRTGEKVFLECVQDMDHENMFWYRQDPGLGLRLIYFSYDVKMKEKGDIPEGYSVSREKKERFSLILESASTNQTSMYLCASSPRTSGIYNEQFFGPGTRLTVL.

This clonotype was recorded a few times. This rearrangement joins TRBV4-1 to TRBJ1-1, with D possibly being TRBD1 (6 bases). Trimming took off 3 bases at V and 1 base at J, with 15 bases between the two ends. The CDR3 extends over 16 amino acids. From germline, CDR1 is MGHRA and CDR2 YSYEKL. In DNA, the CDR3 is TGCGCCAGCAGCCAGGGAACCGGGACATGGAACACTGAAGCTTTCTTT. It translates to CASSQGTGTWNTEAFF.

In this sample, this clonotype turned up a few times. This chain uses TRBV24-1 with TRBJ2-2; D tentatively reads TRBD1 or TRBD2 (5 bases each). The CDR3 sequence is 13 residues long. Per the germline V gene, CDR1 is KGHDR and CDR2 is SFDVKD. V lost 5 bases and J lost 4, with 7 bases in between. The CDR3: CATSAGGTGELFF. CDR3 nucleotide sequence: TGTGCCACCAGTGCTGGGGGCACCGGGGAGCTGTTTTTT.

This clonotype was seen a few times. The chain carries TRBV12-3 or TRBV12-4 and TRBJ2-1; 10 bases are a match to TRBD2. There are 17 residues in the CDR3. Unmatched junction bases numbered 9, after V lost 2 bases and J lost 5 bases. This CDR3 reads CASSLSLGTSVHNEQFF. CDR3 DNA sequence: TGTGCCAGCAGTTTAAGCCTAGGGACTAGCGTACACAATGAGCAGTTCTTC.

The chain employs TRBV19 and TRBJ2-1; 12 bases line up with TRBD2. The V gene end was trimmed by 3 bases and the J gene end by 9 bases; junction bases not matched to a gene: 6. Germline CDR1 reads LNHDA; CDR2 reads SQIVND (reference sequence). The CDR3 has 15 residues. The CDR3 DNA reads TGTGCCAGTAGTATTGGGGGACTAGCGGGCACTGAGCAGTTCTTC. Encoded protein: CASSIGGLAGTEQFF.

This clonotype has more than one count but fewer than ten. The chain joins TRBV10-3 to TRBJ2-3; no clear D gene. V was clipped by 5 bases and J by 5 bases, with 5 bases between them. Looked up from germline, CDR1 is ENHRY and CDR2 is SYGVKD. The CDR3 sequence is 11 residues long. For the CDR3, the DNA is TGTGCCATCAGTACCCAAGATACGCAGTATTTT. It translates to CAISTQDTQYF.

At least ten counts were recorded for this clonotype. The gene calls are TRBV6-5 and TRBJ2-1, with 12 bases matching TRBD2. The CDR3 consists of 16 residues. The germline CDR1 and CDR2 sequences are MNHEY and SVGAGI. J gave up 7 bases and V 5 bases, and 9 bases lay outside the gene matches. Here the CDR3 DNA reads TGTGCCAGCAGTCCGGAGACTAGCGGGAGAGGGAATGAGCAGTTCTTC. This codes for CASSPETSGRGNEQFF.

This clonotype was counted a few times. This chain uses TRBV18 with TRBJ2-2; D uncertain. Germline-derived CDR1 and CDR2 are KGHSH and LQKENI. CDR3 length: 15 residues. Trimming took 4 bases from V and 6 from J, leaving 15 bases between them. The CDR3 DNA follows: TGTGCCAGCTCACTTCCCGCAGCCGCAGCCGGGGAGCTGTTTTTT. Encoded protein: CASSLPAAAAGELFF.

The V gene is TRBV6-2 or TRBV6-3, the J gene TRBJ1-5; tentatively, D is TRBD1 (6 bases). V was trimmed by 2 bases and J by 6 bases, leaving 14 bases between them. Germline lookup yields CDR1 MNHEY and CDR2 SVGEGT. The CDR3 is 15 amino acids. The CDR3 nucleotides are TGTGCCAGCAGTTACACCTGGGGGCTGGGTCAGCCCCAGCATTTT. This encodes CASSYTWGLGQPQHF.

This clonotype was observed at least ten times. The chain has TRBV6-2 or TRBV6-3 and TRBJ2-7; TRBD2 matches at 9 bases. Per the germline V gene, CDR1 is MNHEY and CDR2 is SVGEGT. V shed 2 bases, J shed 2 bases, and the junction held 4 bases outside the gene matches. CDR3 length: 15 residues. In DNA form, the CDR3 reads TGTGCCAGCAGTTACAGGATAGCGGGAGCCTACGAGCAGTACTTC. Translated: CASSYRIAGAYEQYF.

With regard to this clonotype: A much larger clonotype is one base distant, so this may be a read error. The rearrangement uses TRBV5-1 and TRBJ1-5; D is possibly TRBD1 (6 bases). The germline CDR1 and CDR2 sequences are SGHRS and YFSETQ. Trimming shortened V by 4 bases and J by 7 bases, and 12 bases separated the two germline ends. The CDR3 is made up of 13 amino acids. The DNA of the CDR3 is TGCGCCAGCAGCCCGGCAGGGGACCAGCCCCAGCATTTT. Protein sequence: CASSPAGDQPQHF.

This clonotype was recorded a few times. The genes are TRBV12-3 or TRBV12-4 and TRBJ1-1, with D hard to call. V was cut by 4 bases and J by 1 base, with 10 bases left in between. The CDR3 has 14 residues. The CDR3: CASSYGGSNTEAFF. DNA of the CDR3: TGTGCCAGCAGTTATGGAGGATCGAACACTGAAGCTTTCTTT.

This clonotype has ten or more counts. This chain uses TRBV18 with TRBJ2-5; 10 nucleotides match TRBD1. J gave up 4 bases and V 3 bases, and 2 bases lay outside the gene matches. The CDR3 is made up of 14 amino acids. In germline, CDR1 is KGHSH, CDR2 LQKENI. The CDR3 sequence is CASSPGQGRETQYF. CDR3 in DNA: TGTGCCAGCTCACCGGGACAGGGGAGAGAGACCCAGTACTTC.

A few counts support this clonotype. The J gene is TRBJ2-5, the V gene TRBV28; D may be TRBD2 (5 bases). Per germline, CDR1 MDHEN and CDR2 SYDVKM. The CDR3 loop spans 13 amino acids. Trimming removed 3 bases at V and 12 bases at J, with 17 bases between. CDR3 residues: CASSFWRAPREYF. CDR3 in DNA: TGTGCCAGCAGTTTTTGGCGGGCGCCTCGAGAGTACTTC.

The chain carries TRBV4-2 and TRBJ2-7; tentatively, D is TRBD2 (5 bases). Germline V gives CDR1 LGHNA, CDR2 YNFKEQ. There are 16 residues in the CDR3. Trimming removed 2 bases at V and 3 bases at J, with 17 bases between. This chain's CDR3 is CASSQRGGMGNYEQYF. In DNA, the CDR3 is TGTGCCAGCAGCCAACGGGGTGGAATGGGTAACTACGAGCAGTACTTC.

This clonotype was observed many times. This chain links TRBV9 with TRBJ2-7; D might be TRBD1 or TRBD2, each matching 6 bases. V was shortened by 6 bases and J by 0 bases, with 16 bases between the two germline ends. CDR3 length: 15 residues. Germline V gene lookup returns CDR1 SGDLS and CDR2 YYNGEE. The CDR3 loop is CASTPGAENSYEQYF. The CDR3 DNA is TGTGCCAGCACCCCGGGGGCGGAAAACTCCTACGAGCAGTACTTC.

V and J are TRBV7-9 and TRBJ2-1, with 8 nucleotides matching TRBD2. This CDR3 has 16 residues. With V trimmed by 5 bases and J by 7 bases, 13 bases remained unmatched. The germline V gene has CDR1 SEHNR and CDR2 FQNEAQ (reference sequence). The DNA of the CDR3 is TGTGCCAGCAGCCCGGCGGGCGGGAGGCCCAGGAATGAGCAGTTCTTC. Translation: CASSPAGGRPRNEQFF. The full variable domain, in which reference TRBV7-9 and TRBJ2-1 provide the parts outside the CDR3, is DTGVSQNPRHKITKRGQNVTFRCDPISEHNRLYWYRQTLGQGPEFLTYFQNEAQLEKSRLLSDRFSAERPKGSFSTLEIQRTEQGDSAMYLCASSPAGGRPRNEQFFGPGTRLTVL.

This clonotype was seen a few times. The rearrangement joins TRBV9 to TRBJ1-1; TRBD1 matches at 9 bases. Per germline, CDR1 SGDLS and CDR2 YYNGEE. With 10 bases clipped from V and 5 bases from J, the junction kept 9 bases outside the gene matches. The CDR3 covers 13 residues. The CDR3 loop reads CAGAQGAPTEAFF. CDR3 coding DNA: TGTGCCGGCGCACAGGGGGCGCCTACTGAAGCTTTCTTT.

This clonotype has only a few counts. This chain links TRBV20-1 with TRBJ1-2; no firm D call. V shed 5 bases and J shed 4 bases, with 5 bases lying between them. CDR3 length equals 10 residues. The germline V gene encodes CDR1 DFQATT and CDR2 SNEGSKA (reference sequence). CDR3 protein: CSAGPYGYTF. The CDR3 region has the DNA TGCAGTGCTGGTCCCTATGGCTACACCTTC.

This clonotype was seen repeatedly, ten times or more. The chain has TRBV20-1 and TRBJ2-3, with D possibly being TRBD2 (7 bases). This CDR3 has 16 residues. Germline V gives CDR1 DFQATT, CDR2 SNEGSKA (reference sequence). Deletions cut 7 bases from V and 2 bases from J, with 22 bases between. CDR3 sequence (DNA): TGCAGTGAAACGGGGGGTCGAACAGGGCCCACAGATACGCAGTATTTT. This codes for CSETGGRTGPTDTQYF.

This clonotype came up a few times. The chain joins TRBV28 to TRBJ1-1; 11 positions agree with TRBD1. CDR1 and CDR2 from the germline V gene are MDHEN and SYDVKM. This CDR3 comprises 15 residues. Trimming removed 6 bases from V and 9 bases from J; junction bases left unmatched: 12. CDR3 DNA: TGTGCCAGCAGGATTGCGGGGACAGGGGGATTGAAAGCTTTCTTT. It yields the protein CASRIAGTGGLKAFF.